Listed below are T cell receptor beta chains from one sample, sequenced in a study of Graves' ophthalmopathy and Graves' hyperthyroidism. TCRdb redid the calling of the multiplex PCR reads with MiXCR, one entry per CDR3 protein. The sample shows hundreds of thousands of distinct CDR3 sequences, 22% of them seen only once. Sequencing was performed on peripheral blood. The source of these receptors is a woman between 18 and 30 years old with stable Graves' hyperthyroidism. Some clones in this sample may be carry-over from other donors' samples. CDR3s include the opening cysteine and the closing phenylalanine or tryptophan. A D gene is named only where the DNA matches it firmly. Expanded clones are given a class, and other clones once, few, many or no size at all.

many,TRBJ2-7,TRBV11-2,NA,TGTGCCAGCAGCTTAGAAGGCTCATATTGGACCTACGAGCAGTACTTC,CASSLEGSYWTYEQYF
many,TRBJ2-2,TRBV6-1,NA,TGTGCCAGCAGATTGGAGGGACGAAGCCGGGCCGGGGAGCTGTTTTTT,CASRLEGRSRAGELFF
NA,TRBJ2-7,TRBV20-1,TRBD1,TGCAGTGCTGCTGGGACAGGGGGCTACGAGCAGTACTTC,CSAAGTGGYEQYF
few,TRBJ1-5,TRBV2,NA,TGTGCCAGCAGTGAAGTTGGGGGCCATCAGCCCCAGCATTTT,CASSEVGGHQPQHF
many,TRBJ2-5,TRBV20-1,NA,TGCAGTGTAGGGGCTAAGACCCAGTACTTC,CSVGAKTQYF
many,TRBJ1-2,TRBV19,NA,TGTGCCCGGACCCCGAGGCAGGGCCCCTATGGCTACACCTTC,CARTPRQGPYGYTF
few,TRBJ1-1,TRBV20-1,TRBD1,TGCAGTGCAGCCGGGACAGCCGGCACTGAAGCTTTCTTT,CSAAGTAGTEAFF
many,TRBJ1-2,TRBV29-1,TRBD1,TGCAGCGGGGGGATGGCTGACAGGGCTATTGACTACACCTTC,CSGGMADRAIDYTF
NA,TRBJ2-7,TRBV30,NA,TGTGCCTGTTCTACAGGGTTCCACGAGCAGTACTTC,CACSTGFHEQYF
NA,TRBJ2-7,TRBV5-1,TRBD2,TGCGCCAGCAGTCAGCGGGGGGAATCCTACGAGCAGTACTTC,CASSQRGESYEQYF
many,TRBJ1-1,TRBV30,NA,TGTGCCTGCAACAGGGACACTGAAGCTTTCTTT,CACNRDTEAFF
many,TRBJ1-1,TRBV20-1,NA,TGCAGTGCAACAACAGGGACTGAAGCTTTCTTT,CSATTGTEAFF
many,TRBJ1-2,TRBV20-1,NA,TGCAGTGCTAGAGTCCTGGCCGCGCTTCTGAGTGGCTACACCTTC,CSARVLAALLSGYTF
NA,TRBJ2-7,TRBV6-2/TRBV6-3,NA,TGTGCCAGCAGCCCGACAGGGAGGGTTTACGAGCAGTACTTC,CASSPTGRVYEQYF
many,TRBJ1-2,TRBV29-1,NA,TGCAGCGTTCTTTATTGGACAGAGCTTAACTATGGCTACACCTTC,CSVLYWTELNYGYTF
many,TRBJ1-5,TRBV30,NA,TGTGCCTGGAGTGGACAGGACTATAGCAATCAGCCCCAGCATTTT,CAWSGQDYSNQPQHF
many,TRBJ1-5,TRBV12-3/TRBV12-4,TRBD1,TGTGCCAGCAGTATACGGACAGGGATTCAGCCCCAGCATTTT,CASSIRTGIQPQHF
many,TRBJ2-7,TRBV11-1,NA,TGTGCCAGCAGCTTAGTCGGTGAGGCATCAAGGGCCCTCTACGAGCAGTACTTC,CASSLVGEASRALYEQYF
few,TRBJ2-5,TRBV6-5,TRBD1,TGTGCCAGCAGTTCCCCCAGGGGGCTGGAGACCCAGTACTTC,CASSSPRGLETQYF
NA,TRBJ2-7,TRBV6-5,NA,TGTGCCAGCAGTTTCTCCCAGAGCTCCTACGAGCAGTACTTC,CASSFSQSSYEQYF
many,TRBJ2-2,TRBV6-1,TRBD1,TGTGCCAGCAGTACCGGACAGGGGCGGACCGGGGAGCTGTTTTTT,CASSTGQGRTGELFF
many,TRBJ2-7,TRBV10-1,NA,TGCGCCAGCAGTGTTTCTCCCCTATTGCACGAGCAGTACTTC,CASSVSPLLHEQYF
few,TRBJ2-7,TRBV5-1,NA,TGCGCCAGCAGCATATCCGGGACTTTCCACGAGCAGTACTTC,CASSISGTFHEQYF
NA,TRBJ2-5,TRBV6-7,NA,TGTGCCAAAAACTCAGCGTACCAAGAGACCCAGTACTTC,CAKNSAYQETQYF
many,TRBJ1-6,TRBV20-1,TRBD1,TGCAGTGCAGATACAGGGGGGAATTCACCCCTCCACTTT,CSADTGGNSPLHF
NA,TRBJ2-7,TRBV6-1,NA,TGTGCCAGCAGATGGGACACATACTACGAGCAGTACTTC,CASRWDTYYEQYF
few,TRBJ2-5,TRBV6-5,NA,TGTGCCAGCAGTTACTCTTACCAAGAGACCCAGTACTTC,CASSYSYQETQYF
NA,TRBJ1-5,TRBV30,NA,TGTGCCTGGACCCGGACGGGCAGGGACAATCAGCCCCAGCATTTT,CAWTRTGRDNQPQHF
few,TRBJ1-5,TRBV4-1,NA,TGCGCCAGCAGCCAAGCAGGCGCGGGCAGCAATCAGCCCCAGCATTTT,CASSQAGAGSNQPQHF
once,TRBJ1-2,TRBV6-1,NA,TGTGCCAGCAGTGAAGAACAGTATAACTATGGCTACACCTTC,CASSEEQYNYGYTF
NA,TRBJ1-1,TRBV6-1,NA,TGTGCCAGCAGTCCAGTAAGTCGGGGGTCGAACACTGAAGCTTTCTTT,CASSPVSRGSNTEAFF
NA,TRBJ2-5,TRBV24-1,NA,TGTGCCACCAGTGATTTGGATCAACAAGAGACCCAGTACTTC,CATSDLDQQETQYF
many,TRBJ1-2,TRBV30,NA,TGTGCCTGGAGTGTACGATCTACTGGGATGGGCTACACCTTC,CAWSVRSTGMGYTF
few,TRBJ1-5,TRBV20-1,TRBD1,TGCAGTGCTAACCCCGGGACAGAGAATCAGCCCCAGCATTTT,CSANPGTENQPQHF
few,TRBJ2-5,TRBV24-1,NA,TGTGCCACCAGTGGTCAGGCTCAAGAGACCCAGTACTTC,CATSGQAQETQYF
many,TRBJ1-5,TRBV6-5,NA,TGTGCCAGCAGTCCAGAGGTTGACAGTTTCAATCAGCCCCAGCATTTT,CASSPEVDSFNQPQHF
few,TRBJ2-5,TRBV6-1,NA,TGTGCCAGCAGCCTCAGCGGACCTCGAGGGGGGACCCAGTACTTC,CASSLSGPRGGTQYF
many,TRBJ1-1,TRBV7-2,NA,TGTGCCAGCAGCACCCTCGGGAGGGCTGAAGCTTTCTTT,CASSTLGRAEAFF
many,TRBJ1-1,TRBV12-3/TRBV12-4,NA,TGTGCCAGCAGTTTGGCCAGACCGAACACTGAAGCTTTCTTT,CASSLARPNTEAFF
many,TRBJ1-1,TRBV7-3,NA,TGTGCCAGCAGCCGAAAGGGGGGGCCAGCTTTCTTT,CASSRKGGPAFF
few,TRBJ1-1,TRBV6-5,NA,TGTGCCAGCAGTTTCCGGGACATCCGAGTTAACACTGAAGCTTTCTTT,CASSFRDIRVNTEAFF
few,TRBJ2-7,TRBV7-8,NA,TGTGCCAGCAGCTTATATAAGGGTGCCTACGAGCAGTACTTC,CASSLYKGAYEQYF
few,TRBJ2-7,TRBV28,NA,TGTGCCAGCAGTCTTTATAGGGGGTCCTACGAGCAGTACTTC,CASSLYRGSYEQYF
few,TRBJ2-6,TRBV5-1,NA,TGCGCCAGCAGCTCTCTACCGCGGGACAGTCTCTCTGGGGCCAACGTCCTGACTTTC,CASSSLPRDSLSGANVLTF
many,TRBJ1-1,TRBV19,NA,TGTGCCAGTAACCCGGGACGGATGAACACTGAAGCTTTCTTT,CASNPGRMNTEAFF
NA,TRBJ2-7,TRBV28,NA,TGTGCCAGCCACACGGGCCTAAGCTCCTACGAGCAGTACTTC,CASHTGLSSYEQYF